This T cell receptor (beta chain) comes out of a study of vaccination and CD4 T cells after COVID-19. The wider study: Post-vaccine sampling followed dose two by a median roughly 76 days (range 14 to 241). Overall study results and limits: No early post-infection timepoints were studied, and convalescent patients studied were relatively few.

This CDR3 region has 18 residues. V was pared by 3 bases and J by 6 bases, with 17 bases of the junction left unmatched. Per the germline V gene, CDR1 is DFQATT and CDR2 is SNEGSKA (reference sequence). Regarding this clonotype: Antigen unknown.

The sample's time point: late sampling 161 to 241 days after vaccination in a few convalescent patients. Treatment reported: approximately 9-day PBMC culture with coronavirus spike peptide pools or control peptides (ViraFEST assay). Oncomine TCR Beta short-read sequencing was applied to DNA from cultured CD4+ T cells. Genomic DNA was isolated from cultured CD4+ T cells. TCRdb fed the PCR reads into MiXCR, producing one record per CDR3 protein. The profile covers some 21,000 distinct CDR3 sequences, with approximately 41% appearing a single time and 4.9% taken by the ten largest. The sequencing here drew on CD4+ T cells from blood, cultured in vitro, taken about 7 months after SARS-CoV-2 vaccination. V and J are TRBV20-1 and TRBJ2-2; 9 nucleotides match TRBD2. This TCR was recovered from a human donor who had recovered from COVID-19. This CDR3 reads CSARGFSSAGGVAGELFF. The DNA of the CDR3 is TGCAGTGCTAGGGGTTTTTCCTCAGCGGGAGGTGTTGCCGGGGAGCTGTTTTTT.